The clone carrying this T cell receptor (beta chain) was picked up a small number of times. Its specificity is not known. CD4+CD25+CD127- Tregs, CD4+CD25- non-Tregs, CD4 and CD8 cells were sorted. This entry belongs to a study of Tregs in tolerant kidney transplant recipients. The study, taken as a whole, reports: Tregs expanded with activated donor B cells seemed most donor-specific. Biological reproducibility was not directly addressed, but technical replication error appeared minimal.

Germline V gene data show CDR1 as SGHAT and CDR2 as FQNNGV. This CDR3 spans 18 amino acids. The ends were cut back, 1 base at V and 3 bases at J, with 21 bases in the middle. The table came from immunoSEQ multiplex PCR; TCRdb's copy has only in-frame clones and leaves some out. Here the sample spans tens of thousands of clones, 84% being singletons. This receptor was obtained from a human donor in good health. Sequenced material: CD4+ T cells from blood. The chain couples TRBV11-2 to TRBJ1-1; a possible D gene is TRBD1 (6 bases). CDR3 sequence reads: CASSLVNRVKRWDTEAFF. The CDR3, as DNA: TGTGCCAGCAGCTTAGTGAACAGGGTCAAGAGGTGGGACACTGAAGCTTTCTTT.